A selection of T cell receptor beta chains follows, all from one sample in a study of identical twins. Each CDR3 protein is one row after TCRdb ran MiXCR on the 5' RACE reads. The table includes approximately 890,000 distinct CDR3 sequences, 9% to 15% detected once. These data also featured in a second study, about yellow fever vaccine responses in identical twins.

Material: PBMCs. All receptors derive from a woman aged 18 to 35 in good health. The CDR3 runs from the conserved cysteine through the conserved F or W. Each record gives: CDR3 length, clone size, J gene, V gene, D gene, CDR3 protein, CDR3 DNA. D genes are given only for firm matches. A row's size may be missing; if present it is once, few, many or a size class.

cdr3_length: 14; clone_size: many; j_call: TRBJ1-3; v_call: TRBV12-3/TRBV12-4; d_call: -; cdr3_aa: CASTQSELGNTIYF; cdr3_nt: TGTGCCAGCACCCAATCGGAGCTCGGAAACACCATATATTTT
cdr3_length: 19; clone_size: -; j_call: TRBJ2-1; v_call: TRBV11-1; d_call: TRBD2; cdr3_aa: CASSSLAGGPIGSYNEQFF; cdr3_nt: TGTGCCAGCAGCTCACTAGCGGGGGGGCCAATCGGCTCCTACAATGAGCAGTTCTTC
cdr3_length: 14; clone_size: many; j_call: TRBJ2-1; v_call: TRBV24-1; d_call: TRBD1; cdr3_aa: CATSRDSGYNEQFF; cdr3_nt: TGTGCCACCAGTCGGGACAGTGGCTACAATGAGCAGTTCTTC
cdr3_length: 15; clone_size: few; j_call: TRBJ2-7; v_call: TRBV7-8; d_call: -; cdr3_aa: CASNLRVGVSYEQYF; cdr3_nt: TGTGCCAGCAACCTCCGAGTCGGGGTCAGCTACGAGCAGTACTTC
cdr3_length: 13; clone_size: many; j_call: TRBJ1-6; v_call: TRBV5-1; d_call: -; cdr3_aa: CASSLAENSPLHF; cdr3_nt: TGCGCCAGCAGCTTGGCGGAGAATTCACCCCTCCACTTT
cdr3_length: 15; clone_size: -; j_call: TRBJ2-5; v_call: TRBV2; d_call: TRBD2; cdr3_aa: CASSDRTRSQETQYF; cdr3_nt: TGTGCCAGCAGTGACCGGACTAGATCCCAAGAGACCCAGTACTTC
cdr3_length: 15; clone_size: few; j_call: TRBJ2-2; v_call: TRBV12-3/TRBV12-4; d_call: TRBD2; cdr3_aa: CASILGLAGTGELFF; cdr3_nt: TGTGCCAGCATACTAGGACTAGCGGGCACCGGGGAGCTGTTTTTT
cdr3_length: 15; clone_size: few; j_call: TRBJ2-7; v_call: TRBV28; d_call: -; cdr3_aa: CASSLQAVGTGEQYF; cdr3_nt: TGTGCCAGCAGTCTTCAAGCAGTGGGAACGGGTGAGCAGTACTTC
cdr3_length: 16; clone_size: -; j_call: TRBJ2-5; v_call: TRBV28; d_call: TRBD1; cdr3_aa: CASSSPPTGWRETQYF; cdr3_nt: TGTGCCAGCAGTTCCCCGCCGACAGGGTGGAGGGAGACCCAGTACTTC
cdr3_length: 15; clone_size: -; j_call: TRBJ2-3; v_call: TRBV12-3/TRBV12-4; d_call: TRBD2; cdr3_aa: CASSERGSSTDTQYF; cdr3_nt: TGTGCCAGCAGTGAGCGGGGGTCTAGCACAGATACGCAGTATTTT
cdr3_length: 14; clone_size: -; j_call: TRBJ1-4; v_call: TRBV6-5; d_call: -; cdr3_aa: CASSPDWSNEKLFF; cdr3_nt: TGTGCCAGCAGCCCCGACTGGTCTAATGAAAAACTGTTTTTT
cdr3_length: 14; clone_size: many; j_call: TRBJ2-1; v_call: TRBV15; d_call: -; cdr3_aa: CATSPSRGLDEQFF; cdr3_nt: TGTGCCACCAGCCCGTCCCGAGGGCTCGATGAGCAGTTCTTC
cdr3_length: 15; clone_size: -; j_call: TRBJ2-1; v_call: TRBV6-1; d_call: -; cdr3_aa: CASSTRDGVHNEQFF; cdr3_nt: TGTGCCAGCAGTACCCGGGACGGGGTCCACAATGAGCAGTTCTTC
cdr3_length: 15; clone_size: -; j_call: TRBJ2-5; v_call: TRBV6-1; d_call: -; cdr3_aa: CASNAALGVQETQYF; cdr3_nt: TGTGCCAGCAACGCGGCTTTGGGAGTCCAAGAGACCCAGTACTTC
cdr3_length: 12; clone_size: many; j_call: TRBJ2-1; v_call: TRBV12-3/TRBV12-4; d_call: -; cdr3_aa: CASRIDRNEQFF; cdr3_nt: TGTGCCAGCAGGATCGACCGCAATGAGCAGTTCTTC
cdr3_length: 16; clone_size: few; j_call: TRBJ1-2; v_call: TRBV4-2; d_call: -; cdr3_aa: CASSRTGGLQRYGYTF; cdr3_nt: TGTGCCAGCAGCCGTACGGGCGGATTACAGCGCTATGGCTACACCTTC
cdr3_length: 15; clone_size: many; j_call: TRBJ1-4; v_call: TRBV15; d_call: TRBD1; cdr3_aa: CATSSRQGKNEKLFF; cdr3_nt: TGTGCCACCAGCAGTAGACAGGGGAAGAATGAAAAACTGTTTTTT
cdr3_length: 10; clone_size: -; j_call: TRBJ2-7; v_call: TRBV2; d_call: TRBD2; cdr3_aa: CASMASGTFF; cdr3_nt: TGTGCCAGCATGGCTAGCGGGACCTTCTTC
cdr3_length: 15; clone_size: few; j_call: TRBJ1-5; v_call: TRBV7-2; d_call: TRBD1; cdr3_aa: CASSLYRGGDQPQHF; cdr3_nt: TGTGCCAGCAGCTTATACAGGGGAGGAGATCAGCCCCAGCATTTT
cdr3_length: 16; clone_size: -; j_call: TRBJ2-1; v_call: TRBV5-5; d_call: TRBD2; cdr3_aa: CASSLVYGTSGNEQFF; cdr3_nt: TGTGCCAGCAGCTTGGTTTACGGGACTAGCGGCAATGAGCAGTTCTTC
cdr3_length: 13; clone_size: few; j_call: TRBJ2-4; v_call: TRBV5-1; d_call: -; cdr3_aa: CASSVRALNIQYF; cdr3_nt: TGCGCCAGCAGCGTCCGGGCCCTAAACATTCAGTACTTC
cdr3_length: 17; clone_size: -; j_call: TRBJ2-2; v_call: TRBV5-1; d_call: -; cdr3_aa: CATNKKTGGYGTGELFF; cdr3_nt: TGCGCCACCAATAAGAAGACAGGCGGATACGGCACCGGGGAGCTGTTTTTT
cdr3_length: 15; clone_size: few; j_call: TRBJ1-1; v_call: TRBV19; d_call: TRBD1; cdr3_aa: CASSIGTGGNTEAFF; cdr3_nt: TGTGCCAGTAGTATAGGAACAGGGGGGAACACTGAAGCTTTCTTT
cdr3_length: 17; clone_size: -; j_call: TRBJ2-1; v_call: TRBV3-1; d_call: -; cdr3_aa: CASSQDQLQGPYNEQFF; cdr3_nt: TGTGCCAGCAGCCAAGATCAATTGCAGGGACCCTACAATGAGCAGTTCTTC
cdr3_length: 20; clone_size: -; j_call: TRBJ2-5; v_call: TRBV11-2; d_call: TRBD2; cdr3_aa: CASSLTTGTSGRAALETQYF; cdr3_nt: TGTGCCAGCAGCCTCACCACCGGGACTAGCGGGAGGGCCGCTCTGGAGACCCAGTACTTC